This T cell receptor beta chain was sequenced in a study of technical replicates of blood from a few donors. TCRdb keeps only in-frame clones here, not all; method: immunoSEQ multiplex PCR. The table lists over 60,000 clones, about 90% of them singletons. The CDR3 has 12 residues. In germline, CDR1 is MNHEY, CDR2 SVGAGI. Trimming cost V 11 bases and J 5 bases; bases outside gene matches: 7. This rearrangement joins TRBV6-5 to TRBJ2-7, with TRBD1 identical over 9 bases. This sequence originates from a human donor in good health. Some clones in this sample may be carry-over from other donors' samples. The specimen sequenced was PBMCs. CDR3 bases: TGTGCCGTCAAGACAGGGGGTCACGAGCAGTACTTC. Translated, it gives CAVKTGGHEQYF.